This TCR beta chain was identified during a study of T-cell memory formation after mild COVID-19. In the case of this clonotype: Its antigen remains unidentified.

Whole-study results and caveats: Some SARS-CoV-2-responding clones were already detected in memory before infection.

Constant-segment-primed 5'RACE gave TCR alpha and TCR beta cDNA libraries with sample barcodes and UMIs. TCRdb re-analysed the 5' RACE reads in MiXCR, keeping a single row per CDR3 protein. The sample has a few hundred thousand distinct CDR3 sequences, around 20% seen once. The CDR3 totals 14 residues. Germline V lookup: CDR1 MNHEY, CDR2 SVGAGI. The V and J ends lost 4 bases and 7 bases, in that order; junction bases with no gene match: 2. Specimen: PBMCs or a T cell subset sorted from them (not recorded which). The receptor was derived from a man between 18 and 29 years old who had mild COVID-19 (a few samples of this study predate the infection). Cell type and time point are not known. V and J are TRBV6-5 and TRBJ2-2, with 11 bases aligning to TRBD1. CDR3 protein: CASSWTGGVGELFF. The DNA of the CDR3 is TGTGCCAGCAGTTGGACAGGGGGCGTCGGGGAGCTGTTTTTT.